Listed here are 9 T cell receptor beta chains from one sample, sequenced in a study of metastatic and nonmetastatic thyroid tumors. Thyroid surgery had not been preceded by any treatment in any patient. From the PCR reads, TCRdb re-called clones with MiXCR. The repertoire holds 10,000 to 13,000 clones, around two fifths seen once, with less than 20% in the top ten. The specimen sequenced was tumor tissue. The origin of the receptors is a female donor with papillary thyroid cancer or a benign thyroid nodule (not recorded which). Some clones in this sample may be carry-over from other donors' samples.

V and J are TRBV10-3 and TRBJ2-1, with 7 bases aligning to TRBD1. The CDR3 consists of 15 residues. The ends lost 5 bases at V and 6 bases at J; junction bases unmatched: 10. CDR1 ENHRY and CDR2 SYGVKD come from the germline V gene. DNA of the CDR3: TGTGCCATCAGTCTAAAGACAGGGACGCTCAATGAGCAGTTCTTC. Translation: CAISLKTGTLNEQFF.

Sample share makes this clone medium-sized (0.01 to 0.1%). The J gene is TRBJ2-7, the V gene TRBV4-1; 8 bases fit TRBD1. This CDR3 is 18 amino acids long. The germline V gene has CDR1 MGHRA and CDR2 YSYEKL. The V segment lost 4 bases and the J segment 1 base; nucleotides outside the gene matches: 15. CDR3 coding DNA: TGCGCCAGCAGCCCGGACAGGGAAATCGGAAGCATGTCCTACGAGCAGTACTTC. This sequence encodes CASSPDREIGSMSYEQYF.

The chain links TRBV10-2 to TRBJ1-2; tentative D call: TRBD1 (6 bases). Between the trimmed V and J ends, which lost 4 bases and 8 bases, there was a span of 14 bases. The CDR3 runs to 13 residues. The germline gives CDR1 WSHSY, CDR2 SAAADI. As DNA, the CDR3 is TGCGCCAGCAGTGGCTCAGGGGAGGAAGGCTACACCTTC. This translates into CASSGSGEEGYTF.

The table lists this clone with a few counts. The J gene is TRBJ1-2, the V gene TRBV6-2 or TRBV6-3; unclear D gene. Trimming cost V 2 bases and J 8 bases, with 27 bases left between them. CDR1 is MNHEY, CDR2 SVGEGT, per germline. The CDR3 loop spans 18 amino acids. The CDR3 loop reads CASSYLRASGSASNGYTF. For the CDR3, the DNA is TGTGCCAGCAGTTACCTAAGGGCGTCGGGGAGTGCGAGTAACGGCTACACCTTC.

The chain employs TRBV5-1 and TRBJ2-7, with 11 nucleotides matching TRBD2. Germline assignment: CDR1 SGHRS and CDR2 YFSETQ. Trimming removed 0 bases from V and 4 bases from J; junction bases left unmatched: 6. The CDR3 is made up of 16 amino acids. The CDR3 here is CASSLEMASGGYEQYF. The CDR3 DNA follows: TGCGCCAGCAGCTTGGAAATGGCTAGCGGGGGGTACGAGCAGTACTTC. The full variable domain, with the rest looked up from reference TRBV5-1 and TRBJ2-7, is KAGVTQTPRYLIKTRGQQVTLSCSPISGHRSVSWYQQTPGQGLQFLFEYFSETQRNKGNFPGRFSGRQFSNSRSEMNVSTLELGDSALYLCASSLEMASGGYEQYFGPGTRLTVT.

This chain uses TRBV20-1 with TRBJ2-3; D uncertain. The V gene's germline CDR1 is DFQATT and CDR2 SNEGSKA (reference sequence). The V gene lost 4 bases and the J gene lost 6 bases, with 8 bases spanning the gap. The CDR3 spans 11 residues. The CDR3 region is CSATVLDTQYF. The CDR3 nucleotides read TGCAGTGCTACTGTTTTGGATACGCAGTATTTT.

Here the CDR3 DNA reads TGTGCCAGTGGGAAAGGGGCGAACGGTTCGACGCGTCGCACCGGGGAGCTGTTTTTT. Its translation is CASGKGANGSTRRTGELFF. The V gene is TRBV19, the J gene TRBJ2-2; weak D call: TRBD1 (5 bases). Trimming stripped 8 bases from V and 4 bases from J, with 29 bases between. The CDR3 loop spans 19 amino acids. Germline V gene data show CDR1 as LNHDA and CDR2 as SQIVND (reference sequence). Filled out from reference TRBV19 and TRBJ2-2, the complete variable domain reads DGGITQSPKYLFRKEGQNVTLSCEQNLNHDAMYWYRQDPGQGLRLIYYSQIVNDFQKGDIAEGYSVSREKKESFPLTVTSAQKNPTAFYLCASGKGANGSTRRTGELFFGEGSRLTVL.

This clone came up a few times. The J gene is TRBJ2-1, the V gene TRBV6-2 or TRBV6-3; 7 nucleotides match TRBD1. Trimming at V came to 6 bases and at J to 12 bases, leaving 11 bases not matched to a gene. The CDR3 length is 13 residues. The germline gives CDR1 MNHEY, CDR2 SVGEGT. This chain's CDR3 is CASSNQDRPGQFF. CDR3 nucleotides: TGTGCCAGCAGCAACCAGGACAGGCCGGGGCAGTTCTTC.

As concerns this clone: A read error may produce the germline difference seen at one junction end. J is TRBJ1-3 and V is TRBV6-1; tentative D call: TRBD1 (5 bases). This CDR3 has 11 residues. Germline lookup yields CDR1 MNHNS and CDR2 SASEGT. The CDR3 sequence: CAGAGGNTIYF. The DNA of the CDR3 is TGCGCCGGGGCAGGGGGAAACACCATATATTTT.